This T cell receptor beta chain was sequenced in a study of T cell changes during pregnancy in multiple sclerosis. This clone showed up just a few times. Germline CDR1 reads SGHRS; CDR2 reads YFSETQ. Trimming removed 0 bases from V and 1 base from J, with 4 bases in between. The CDR3 length is 14 residues. The assay was immunoSEQ multiplex PCR, and TCRdb's table has in-frame clones only and misses some. The sample has about 79,000 clones, around 93% seen once. The chain joins TRBV5-1 to TRBJ2-2; D is undetermined. Sequencing used peripheral blood, obtained in the second trimester of pregnancy. The TCR comes from a female donor in good health, enrolled as a control in a pregnancy study. CDR3 in DNA: TGCGCCAGCAGCTTGGCTAGGAACACCGGGGAGCTGTTTTTT. This sequence encodes CASSLARNTGELFF.